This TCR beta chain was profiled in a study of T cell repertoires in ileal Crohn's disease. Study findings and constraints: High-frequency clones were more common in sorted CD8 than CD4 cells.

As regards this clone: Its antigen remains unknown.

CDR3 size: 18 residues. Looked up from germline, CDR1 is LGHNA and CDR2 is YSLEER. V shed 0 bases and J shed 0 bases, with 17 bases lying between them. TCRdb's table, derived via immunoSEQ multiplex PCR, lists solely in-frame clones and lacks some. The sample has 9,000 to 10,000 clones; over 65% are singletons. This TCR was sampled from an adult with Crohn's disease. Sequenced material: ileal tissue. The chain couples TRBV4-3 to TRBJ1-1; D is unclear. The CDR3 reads CASSQDLAGGSMNTEAFF. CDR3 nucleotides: TGCGCCAGCAGCCAAGATTTGGCAGGAGGCAGCATGAACACTGAAGCTTTCTTT.